A single sample gave rise to the 8 T cell receptor beta chains below, sequenced in a study of breast tumors, draining lymph nodes, adjacent tissues. TCRdb re-called the multiplex PCR reads through MiXCR, storing one row per CDR3 protein. This sample has 170,000 or so distinct CDR3 sequences, with 25% to 40% found just once. Samples came from axillary lymph nodes draining the breast cancer. The sample comprised axillary lymph node tissue. The receptors shown here come from a female donor with breast cancer. Some clones in this sample may be carry-over from other donors' samples.

The table lists this clonotype with many counts. J is TRBJ2-3 and V is TRBV7-2, with D perhaps TRBD1 or TRBD2 (5 bases each). V was pared by 3 bases and J by 2 bases, with 15 bases between. Germline V gene lookup returns CDR1 SGHTA and CDR2 FQGNSA. This CDR3 spans 16 amino acids. The CDR3 bases are TGTGCCAGCAGCTTGAATGGGGCGGGCACCACAGATACGCAGTATTTT. It is translated as CASSLNGAGTTDTQYF. Together with reference TRBV7-2 and TRBJ2-3, the CDR3 gives the full variable domain: GAGVSQSPSNKVTEKGKDVELRCDPISGHTALYWYRQSLGQGLEFLIYFQGNSAPDKSGLPSDRFSAERTGGSVSTLTIQRTQQEDSAVYLCASSLNGAGTTDTQYFGPGTRLTVL.

This clonotype was picked up many times. V and J are TRBV9 and TRBJ1-2; no clear D gene. Germline V gene sequence: CDR1 SGDLS, CDR2 YYNGEE. The CDR3 runs 13 residues. Trimming took off 0 bases at V and 1 base at J, with 4 bases between the two ends. The CDR3 loop reads CASSVGGNYGYTF. As DNA, the CDR3 is TGTGCCAGCAGCGTAGGCGGTAACTATGGCTACACCTTC.

This clonotype was counted at least ten times. The chain carries TRBV6-2 or TRBV6-3 and TRBJ1-6; the D gene is possibly TRBD1 (5 bases). The CDR3 totals 17 residues. Trimming cost V 8 bases and J 4 bases, with 21 bases left between them. Germline lookup yields CDR1 MNHEY and CDR2 SVGEGT. The DNA for the CDR3 is TGTGCCAGCCTGGATGGGTACAGGAGGACTTATAATTCACCCCTCCACTTT. Protein sequence: CASLDGYRRTYNSPLHF.

This clonotype was seen ten or more times. V is TRBV10-1 and J is TRBJ2-7; possible D gene TRBD1, 6 bases. The CDR3 totals 14 residues. V gave up 4 bases and J gave up 2 bases, with 12 bases separating them. Germline V lookup: CDR1 WNHNN, CDR2 SYGVQD (reference sequence). The CDR3 sequence: CASSGSGTTYEQYF. For the CDR3, the DNA is TGCGCCAGCAGTGGATCCGGGACAACCTACGAGCAGTACTTC.

The table lists this clonotype with many counts. This rearrangement joins TRBV6-5 to TRBJ2-7; TRBD2 matches at 10 bases. The germline V gene has CDR1 MNHEY and CDR2 SVGAGI. Unmatched junction bases numbered 15, after V lost 6 bases and J lost 7 bases. The CDR3 is made up of 16 amino acids. CDR3 sequence reads: CASRPFGASGSGEQYF. CDR3 nucleotide sequence: TGTGCCAGCAGACCCTTCGGGGCTAGCGGGAGCGGAGAGCAGTACTTC.

This clonotype was observed many times. V gene TRBV4-2 combines with J gene TRBJ2-3, with TRBD2 matching 8 bases. Looked up from germline, CDR1 is LGHNA and CDR2 is YNFKEQ. The CDR3 has 15 residues. The junction had 7 bases not matched to a gene; V was cut back by 0 bases and J by 8 bases. The CDR3 region has the DNA TGTGCCAGCAGCCAAGATTGGGTGGCGGGAGGTACGCAGTATTTT. It specifies CASSQDWVAGGTQYF.

Of note for this clonotype: A read error is possible here, since a much larger clone lies one base away. The chain combines TRBV9 with TRBJ2-1, with D possibly being TRBD2 (6 bases). This CDR3 region has 15 residues. The germline V gene has CDR1 SGDLS and CDR2 YYNGEE. Here the CDR3 reads CASSVAGLGYSEQFF. DNA for the CDR3: TGTGCCAGCAGCGTTGCGGGATTGGGTTACAGTGAGCAGTTCTTC.

This clonotype was found a few times. Since a much larger clone is just one base distant, this may be a read error. CDR3 in amino acids: CSALGGVAGSGETQYF. CDR3 nucleotides: TGCAGTGCTCTCGGGGGGGTAGCGGGATCGGGGGAGACCCAGTACTTC. This rearrangement joins TRBV20-1 to TRBJ2-5, with 8 bases lining up with TRBD2. The CDR3 has 16 amino acids. Per germline, CDR1 DFQATT and CDR2 SNEGSKA (reference sequence). Trimming took 5 bases from V and 5 from J; bases not matched to a gene: 16.